Shown below are 16 T cell receptor beta chains from a single sample sequenced in a study of T cells in women clearing cervical HPV infection. The protocol was immunoSEQ multiplex PCR, while the TCRdb copy is restricted to in-frame clones and leaves out a portion. Here the sample table reports about 20,000 clones. The material sequenced was blood buffy coat. The source of these receptors is a woman aged 18 to 75 with a cervical HPV16 infection that either progressed to CIN3+ or cleared (not recorded which).

On this clone itself: The read comes to an end 3 residues before the CDR3 does, leaving the germline J gene to fill in the end. The chain is built from TRBV5-4 and TRBJ2-3; 7 nucleotides align to TRBD1. Unmatched junction bases numbered 6, after V lost 4 bases and J lost 4 bases. The CDR3 is 14 residues long. Germline values: CDR1 SGHNT, CDR2 YYREEE (reference sequence). Incomplete CDR3 DNA: TGTGCCAGCAGCCGAGACAGGGCCTCAGATACG. As protein: CASSRDRASDT. The CDR3 in full is CASSRDRASDTQYF.

As concerns this clone: The read ends 3 residues before the CDR3 terminus; that terminus is restored from the germline J gene. V and J are TRBV7-2 and TRBJ1-6; unclear D gene. CDR1 and CDR2 from the germline V gene are SGHTA and FQGNSA. Trimming pared 5 bases from V and 6 bases from J, leaving 8 bases between. The CDR3 length is 13 residues. Incomplete CDR3 DNA: TGTGCCAGCAGCCCCGAGGCTAATTCACCC. Protein: CASSPEANSP. The CDR3 as a whole reads CASSPEANSPLHF.

Comments on this clone: The CDR3 end lies 3 residues beyond the end of the read and is filled in from the germline J gene. The chain is built from TRBV19 and TRBJ2-3; 7 bases fit TRBD1. Germline V gene sequence: CDR1 LNHDA, CDR2 SQIVND (reference sequence). The CDR3 totals 15 residues. The chain's CDR3 is CASRSQGGRHQPQYF. CDR3 bases read: TGTGCCAGTAGGAGCCAAGGGGGCCGTCATCAGCCG.

Concerning this clone: Read sequence stops 3 residues before the CDR3 end, and the germline J gene provides the missing end. The chain is built from TRBV29-1 and TRBJ2-7, with D uncertain. The V gene lost 0 bases and the J gene lost 3 bases, with 3 bases spanning the gap. CDR1 and CDR2 from the germline V gene are SQVTM and ANQGSEA. The CDR3 has 11 residues. CDR3 residues: CSVEEYYEQYF. The CDR3 bases that were read are TGCAGCGTTGAAGAATACTACGAG.

As for this clone: The read halts 3 residues ahead of the CDR3 end, with the missing end drawn from the germline J gene. This sequence joins TRBV19 and TRBJ1-3, with D perhaps matching TRBD1 (5 bases). This CDR3 region has 17 residues. V was trimmed by 5 bases and J by 0 bases, leaving 17 bases between them. Germline loops: CDR1 LNHDA, CDR2 SQIVND (reference sequence). CDR3 DNA (partial): TGTGCCAGTAGTCCCCTAGGACATATCAGCTCTGGAAACACC. The encoded protein is CASSPLGHISSGNT. The entire CDR3 protein is CASSPLGHISSGNTIYF.

Turning to this clone: Read coverage stops 3 residues before the CDR3 terminus; the germline J gene supplies the remainder. Other DNA sequences in the same sample also yield this CDR3. The V and J genes are TRBV7-2 and TRBJ1-1, with D perhaps matching TRBD1 (6 bases). Germline V gene sequence: CDR1 SGHTA, CDR2 FQGNSA. The CDR3 length is 15 residues. CDR3 bases read: TGTGCCAGCAGCTTAGGGTTCGGGCAGGGGAGAAAA. Protein product: CASSLGFGQGRK. The entire CDR3 protein is CASSLGFGQGRKAFF. Full variable domain (rest looked up from reference TRBV7-2 and TRBJ1-1): GAGVSQSPSNKVTEKGKDVELRCDPISGHTALYWYRQSLGQGLEFLIYFQGNSAPDKSGLPSDRFSAERTGGSVSTLTIQRTQQEDSAVYLCASSLGFGQGRKAFFGQGTRLTVV.

Regarding this clone: The missing CDR3 end, 3 residues past where the read stops, is filled in from the germline J gene. The chain recombines TRBV11-1 with TRBJ2-7, with D maybe TRBD1 (5 bases). The germline V gene has CDR1 SGHAT and CDR2 FQDESV (reference sequence). V lost 1 base and J 3 bases, leaving 7 bases between the germline ends. The CDR3 is 13 residues long. CDR3: CASSLGQYYEQYF. CDR3 DNA, as far as it was read: TGTGCCAGCAGCTTAGGACAGTACTACGAG.

With regard to this clone: The read terminates 3 residues ahead of where the CDR3 ends, so the germline J gene completes it. The J gene is TRBJ1-2, the V gene TRBV7-9; a weak D match, TRBD1 (5 bases). CDR3 length equals 15 residues. Looked up from germline, CDR1 is SEHNR and CDR2 is FQNEAQ (reference sequence). The CDR3 loop is CASSSSGRGYNDYTF. The DNA read from the CDR3 is TGTGCCAGCAGCTCTAGCGGGAGGGGCTACAATGAC.

As regards this clone: One junction end disagrees with the germline gene, perhaps due to a read error. The read falls 3 residues short of the CDR3 end, and the missing part is taken from the germline J gene. V gene TRBV5-1 combines with J gene TRBJ2-1, with TRBD1 as a possible D gene (6 bases). Germline V gives CDR1 SGHRS, CDR2 YFSETQ. There are 15 residues in the CDR3. The sequenced CDR3 bases are TGCGCCAGCAACTTGAGCCAGACAGGTCGCAATGAG. Protein sequence: CASNLSQTGRNE. The whole CDR3 sequence reads CASNLSQTGRNEQFF. The whole variable domain, remainder taken from reference TRBV5-1 and TRBJ2-1, is KAGVTQTPRYLIKTRGQQVTLSCSPISGHRSVSWYQQTPGQGLQFLFEYFSETQRNKGNFPGRFSGRQFSNSRSEMNVSTLELGDSALYLCASNLSQTGRNEQFFGPGTRLTVL.

With respect to this clone: The read ends 3 residues early relative to the CDR3; the germline J gene fills the gap. The chain combines TRBV28 with TRBJ1-2; 7 nucleotides line up with TRBD1. V trimming: 9 bases; J trimming: 1 base; junction bases outside the gene matches: 8. Per germline, CDR1 MDHEN and CDR2 SYDVKM. CDR3 length: 14 amino acids. The CDR3 DNA, read in part, is TGTGCCAGTAGCGAGGGGGCGGGTAACTATGGC. Translated, it gives CASSEGAGNYG. The full CDR3 sequence reads CASSEGAGNYGYTF.

A remark on this clone: The CDR3 extends 3 residues past the end of the read, so its final part is completed from the germline J gene. V gene TRBV6-2 or TRBV6-3 combines with J gene TRBJ2-5, with 9 bases lining up with TRBD1. Trimming at V came to 6 bases and at J to 0 bases, leaving 11 bases not matched to a gene. The V gene's germline CDR1 is MNHEY and CDR2 SVGEGT. This CDR3 contains 17 residues. CDR3: CASSPGQGMGYQETQYF. The part of the CDR3 DNA that was read is TGTGCCAGCAGCCCGGGACAGGGAATGGGGTACCAAGAGACC.

Remarks on this clone: The CDR3 extends 3 residues past the end of the read, so its final part is completed from the germline J gene. The V call is TRBV3-1 (or the pseudogene TRBV3-2), the J call TRBJ2-5, with TRBD2 as a possible D gene (6 bases). The CDR3 consists of 14 residues. Germline V gene lookup returns CDR1 LGHDT and CDR2 YNNKEL (reference sequence). V was shortened by 8 bases and J by 3 bases, with 16 bases between the two germline ends. The CDR3 sequence: CASGTGTYKETQYF. CDR3 DNA, as far as it was read: TGTGCCAGCGGCACCGGGACTTACAAAGAGACC.

In the case of this clone: Read sequence stops 3 residues before the CDR3 end, and the germline J gene provides the missing end. The rearrangement joins TRBV28 to TRBJ2-7; D remains unclear. Between the trimmed V and J ends, which lost 4 bases and 3 bases, there was a span of 7 bases. The CDR3 runs to 12 residues. Germline V gene sequence: CDR1 MDHEN, CDR2 SYDVKM. The sequenced part of the CDR3 DNA is TGTGCCAGCAGTTCTTCCAGCTACGAG. Encoded protein: CASSSSSYE. The full CDR3 protein reads CASSSSSYEQYF.

Points on this clone: The read ends 3 residues before the CDR3 terminus; that terminus is restored from the germline J gene. The chain combines TRBV20-1 with TRBJ2-3; 8 positions agree with TRBD2. CDR1 is DFQATT, CDR2 SNEGSKA, per germline (reference sequence). Germline trimming cut 6 bases from V and 2 bases from J; bases unmatched to any gene: 16. The CDR3 extends over 17 amino acids. CDR3 bases read: TGCAGTGCCCAAGGGGGGGCGAGCGGGAGTATCACAGATACG. Residues: CSAQGGASGSITDT. The full CDR3 sequence reads CSAQGGASGSITDTQYF.

In regard to this clone: Read sequence stops 3 residues before the CDR3 end, and the germline J gene provides the missing end. This chain links TRBV5-1 with TRBJ2-5; 9 nucleotides line up with TRBD1. Looked up from germline, CDR1 is SGHRS and CDR2 is YFSETQ. V trimming: 4 bases; J trimming: 2 bases; junction bases outside the gene matches: 6. This CDR3 is 15 amino acids long. This chain's CDR3 is CASSPWGTGQETQYF. The covered CDR3 bases are TGCGCCAGCAGCCCCTGGGGGACAGGGCAAGAGACC.

Concerning this clone itself: The CDR3 extends 3 residues past the end of the read, so its final part is completed from the germline J gene. J is TRBJ2-1 and V is TRBV7-7; D is possibly TRBD1 (5 bases). The CDR3 sequence is 12 residues long. Germline CDR1 and CDR2: SSHAT and FNYEAQ (reference sequence). V shed 5 bases and J shed 8 bases, with 10 bases lying between them. CDR3 region: CASSQGRDEQFF. The sequenced part of the CDR3 DNA is TGTGCCAGCAGCCAGGGTCGGGATGAG.